One and the same sample provided the 12 T cell receptor beta chains below, sequenced in a study of T cells in Graves' hyperthyroidism and ophthalmopathy. Authors of the study amplified TCR beta CDR3 regions from RNA transcripts. Initially, a first-round RT-PCR of the TCR CDR3 employed the HTBI primer set. TCRdb recomputed calls from the multiplex PCR reads with MiXCR, one row per CDR3 protein. The sample holds 300,000 to 450,000 distinct CDR3 sequences, 15% to 17% seen once. The sequencing sample was made of blood. These receptors were obtained from a woman aged 18-35 years with Graves' hyperthyroidism that later progressed to Graves' ophthalmopathy.

The chain uses TRBV7-6 and TRBJ2-1; TRBD2 aligns across 14 bases. Germline trimming cut 5 bases from V and 9 bases from J; bases unmatched to any gene: 6. The CDR3 is made up of 15 amino acids. Germline values: CDR1 SGHVS, CDR2 FNYEAQ. This CDR3 is CASSPSGLAGVEQFF. CDR3 nucleotides: TGTGCCAGCAGCCCTTCGGGACTAGCGGGAGTTGAGCAGTTCTTC.

This clonotype was detected ten times or more. CDR3 coding DNA: TGTGCCAGCTCTCTCAGCGGGACAAACCAAGAGACCCAGTACTTC. The encoded protein is CASSLSGTNQETQYF. The chain combines TRBV18 with TRBJ2-5; maybe TRBD2 (7 bases). This CDR3 contains 15 residues. CDR1 KGHSH and CDR2 LQKENI come from the germline V gene. Trimming took off 6 bases at V and 0 bases at J, with 14 bases between the two ends.

The chain couples TRBV19 to TRBJ2-2, with 8 bases aligning to TRBD2. The CDR3 runs to 15 residues. The junction had 4 bases not matched to a gene; V was cut back by 4 bases and J by 3 bases. Germline-derived CDR1 and CDR2 are LNHDA and SQIVND (reference sequence). The CDR3 DNA reads TGTGCCAGTAGTACTAGCGGGTGGCACACCGGGGAGCTGTTTTTT. It is translated as CASSTSGWHTGELFF.

This clonotype was seen a few times. The chain has TRBV18 and TRBJ2-4; 11 nucleotides agree with TRBD2. J was trimmed by 8 bases and V by 4 bases; bases with no gene match: 7. The CDR3 extends over 15 amino acids. Germline V gives CDR1 KGHSH, CDR2 LQKENI. For the CDR3, the DNA is TGTGCCAGCTCACTTAAAGTGACTAGCGGGGACATTCAGTACTTC. Translation gives CASSLKVTSGDIQYF.

Many counts were recorded for this clonotype. The chain employs TRBV2 and TRBJ1-2; possible D gene TRBD1, 6 bases. This CDR3 contains 12 residues. Germline V lookup: CDR1 SNHLY, CDR2 FYNNEI. The ends were cut back, 3 bases at V and 6 bases at J, with 8 bases in the middle. CDR3 loop: CASSEGGHGYTF. In nucleotides, the CDR3 is TGTGCCAGCAGTGAGGGGGGCCATGGCTACACCTTC.

This clonotype has a count of ten or more. DNA of the CDR3: TGTGCCAGCAGTATACGACCAGAGGGGGATGGCTACACCTTC. Translating gives CASSIRPEGDGYTF. The chain has TRBV6-1 and TRBJ1-2, with D possibly being TRBD1 (6 bases). Between the trimmed V and J ends, which lost 5 bases and 6 bases, there was a span of 16 bases. The CDR3 sequence is 14 residues long. The germline V gene has CDR1 MNHNS and CDR2 SASEGT.

This clonotype was found many times. This chain connects TRBV27 to TRBJ1-5; D is unclear. Germline V gene data show CDR1 as MNHEY and CDR2 as SMNVEV (reference sequence). This CDR3 spans 13 amino acids. Trimming shortened V by 8 bases and J by 3 bases, and 11 bases separated the two germline ends. As DNA, the CDR3 is TGTGCCAGCCGGCGACTCATCAATCAGCCCCAGCATTTT. Translated, it gives CASRRLINQPQHF.

There are many counts of this clonotype. The chain recombines TRBV20-1 with TRBJ2-7; D gene unclear. Per the germline V gene, CDR1 is DFQATT and CDR2 is SNEGSKA (reference sequence). The V end was cut by 0 bases, the J end by 5 bases, with 11 bases between. The CDR3 sequence is 13 residues long. The CDR3 nucleotides read TGCAGTGCTAGAGATTTAATAATGGACGAGCAGTACTTC. It specifies CSARDLIMDEQYF.

Concerning this clonotype itself: This is likely a read error, given that the CDR3 carries no conserved phenylalanine or tryptophan at its end. This chain links TRBV6-2 or TRBV6-3 with TRBJ1-5; 8 bases line up with TRBD1. CDR3 length: 17 residues. CDR1 and CDR2 from the germline V gene are MNHEY and SVGEGT. V lost 2 bases and J lost 0; bases outside the gene matches: 6. DNA for the CDR3: TGTGCCAGCAGTTACCGGGGACAGGTTCTTAGCAATCAGCCCCAGCATTCT. This codes for CASSYRGQVLSNQPQHS.

This clonotype was detected many times. The chain carries TRBV28 and TRBJ1-5, with D unclear. This CDR3 has 11 residues. Trimming took 3 bases from V and 7 from J, leaving 4 bases between them. Looked up from germline, CDR1 is MDHEN and CDR2 is SYDVKM. The CDR3: CASSFKQPQHF. The CDR3 DNA reads TGTGCCAGCAGTTTTAAACAGCCCCAGCATTTT.

This clonotype was detected ten times or more. V usage is TRBV11-1 and J usage is TRBJ2-2; D not certain. CDR1 and CDR2 (germline): SGHAT, FQDESV (reference sequence). CDR3 size: 11 residues. V was pared by 3 bases and J by 14 bases, with 10 bases between. CDR3 in amino acids: CASSLDVALFF. The CDR3 nucleotides are TGTGCCAGCAGCTTGGACGTAGCCCTGTTTTTT.

At least ten counts were recorded for this clonotype. The chain is built from TRBV30 and TRBJ2-1, with 7 positions matching TRBD1. After removal of 1 base from V and 0 bases from J, the junction contained 3 bases not matched to a gene. The CDR3 has 15 amino acids. Germline-derived CDR1 and CDR2 are GTSNPN and SVGIG (reference sequence). The CDR3 nucleotides read TGTGCCTGGAGTGAGGGGGCCAGCTCCTACAATGAGCAGTTCTTC. This gives the protein CAWSEGASSYNEQFF. The entire variable domain, with the rest obtained from reference TRBV30 and TRBJ2-1, is as follows: SQTIHQWPATLVQPVGSPLSLECTVEGTSNPNLYWYRQAAGRGLQLLFYSVGIGQISSEVPQNLSASRPQDRQFILSSKKLLLSDSGFYLCAWSEGASSYNEQFFGPGTRLTVL.